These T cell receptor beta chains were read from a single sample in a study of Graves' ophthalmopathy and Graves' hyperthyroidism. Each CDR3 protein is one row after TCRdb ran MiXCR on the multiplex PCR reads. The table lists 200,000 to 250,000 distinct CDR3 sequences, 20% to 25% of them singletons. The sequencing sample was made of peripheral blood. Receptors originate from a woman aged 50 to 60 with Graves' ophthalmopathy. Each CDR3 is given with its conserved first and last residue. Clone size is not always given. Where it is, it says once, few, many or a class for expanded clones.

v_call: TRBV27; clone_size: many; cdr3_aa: CASSLAGGRNYGYTF
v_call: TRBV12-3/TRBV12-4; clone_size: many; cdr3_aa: CASSFTRFGEAFF
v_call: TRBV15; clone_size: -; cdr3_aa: CATSRDRTVNTEAFF
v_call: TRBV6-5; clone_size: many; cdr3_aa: CASSFGTDPGELFF
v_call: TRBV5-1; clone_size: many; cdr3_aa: CASSSKKAGTGGYEQYF
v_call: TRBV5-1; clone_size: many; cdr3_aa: CASSFGGQGANNSPLHF
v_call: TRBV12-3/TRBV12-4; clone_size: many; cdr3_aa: CASSPGNSAETQYF
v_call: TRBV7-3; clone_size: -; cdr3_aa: CASSLGLGVAGELFF
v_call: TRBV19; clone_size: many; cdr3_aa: CASSGSSGWGDTQYF
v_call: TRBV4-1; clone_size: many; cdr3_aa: CASSRVIIQETQYF
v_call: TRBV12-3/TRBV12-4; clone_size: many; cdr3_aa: CASSHTSAGVNGANVLTF
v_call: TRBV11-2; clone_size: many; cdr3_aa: CASSSEGASWNPYEQYF
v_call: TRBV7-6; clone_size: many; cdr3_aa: CASSFKFGTEAFF
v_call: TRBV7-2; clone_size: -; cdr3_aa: CASITETNTEAFF
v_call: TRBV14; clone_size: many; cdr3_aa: CASSLQGWYDEAFF
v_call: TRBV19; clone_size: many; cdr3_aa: CASSMTSGSGIHEQYF
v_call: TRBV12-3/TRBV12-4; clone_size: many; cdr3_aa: CASSPSGGRSGNTIYF
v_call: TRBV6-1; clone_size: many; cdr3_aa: CASSEGTGRVYGYTF
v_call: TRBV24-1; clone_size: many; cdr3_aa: CATSDSRFWEQYF
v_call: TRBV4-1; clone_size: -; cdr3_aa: CASSETGALSYEQYF
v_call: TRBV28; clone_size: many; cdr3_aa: CASTQVKGTNTGELFF
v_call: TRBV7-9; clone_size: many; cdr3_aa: CASKEGADTEAFF
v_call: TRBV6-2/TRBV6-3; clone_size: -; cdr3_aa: CASGRETQYF
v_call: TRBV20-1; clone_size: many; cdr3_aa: CSARETGGGQPQHF
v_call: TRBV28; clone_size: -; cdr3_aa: CASSLGTGTSGPYNEQFF
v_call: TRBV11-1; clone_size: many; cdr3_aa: CASSPYRGGLADNEQFF
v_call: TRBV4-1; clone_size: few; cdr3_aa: CASSQEAASNYGYTF
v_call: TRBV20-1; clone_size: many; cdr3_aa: CSAEVDSNQPQHF
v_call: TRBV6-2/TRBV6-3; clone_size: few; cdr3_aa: CASSDPGPGKTQYF
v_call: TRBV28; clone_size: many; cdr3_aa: CASSGWDGPQRAQYF
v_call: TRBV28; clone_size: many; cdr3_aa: CASSSQGLTTEAFF
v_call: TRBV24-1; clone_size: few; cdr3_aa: CATSDWKQGGAETQYF
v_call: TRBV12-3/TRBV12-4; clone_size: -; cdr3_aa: CASSSHPLRLNTEAFF
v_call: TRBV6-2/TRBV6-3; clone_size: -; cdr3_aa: CASSLGSSKLRNTGELFF
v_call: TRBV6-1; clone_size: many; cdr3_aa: CASSDRKGSGYF
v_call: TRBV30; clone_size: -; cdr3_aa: CAYTSGANVLTF
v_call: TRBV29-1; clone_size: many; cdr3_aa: CSGLGQGPHEQYF
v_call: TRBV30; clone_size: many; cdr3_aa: CAWSVDATRETQYF
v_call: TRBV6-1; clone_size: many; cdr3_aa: CASKAVLAGLTDTQYF